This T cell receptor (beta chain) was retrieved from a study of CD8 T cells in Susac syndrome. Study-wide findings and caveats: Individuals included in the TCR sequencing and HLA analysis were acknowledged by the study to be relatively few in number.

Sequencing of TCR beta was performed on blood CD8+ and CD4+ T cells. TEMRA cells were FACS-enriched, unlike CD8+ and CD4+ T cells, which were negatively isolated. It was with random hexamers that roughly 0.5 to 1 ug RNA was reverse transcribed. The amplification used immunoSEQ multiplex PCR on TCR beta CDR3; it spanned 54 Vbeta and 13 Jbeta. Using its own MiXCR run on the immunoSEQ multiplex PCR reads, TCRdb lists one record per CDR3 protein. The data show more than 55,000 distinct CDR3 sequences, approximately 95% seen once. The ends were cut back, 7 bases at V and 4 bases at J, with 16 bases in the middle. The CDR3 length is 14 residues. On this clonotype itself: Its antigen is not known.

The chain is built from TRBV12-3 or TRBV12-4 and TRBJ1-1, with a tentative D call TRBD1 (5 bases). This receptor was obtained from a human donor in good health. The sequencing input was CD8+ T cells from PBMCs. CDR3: CASKVGGGVTEAFF. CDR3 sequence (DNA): TGTGCCAGCAAGGTCGGTGGAGGGGTCACTGAAGCTTTCTTT.